The clone carrying this T cell receptor (beta chain) was detected a few times. Trimming left V 5 bases short and J 4 bases short, with 14 bases between. CDR1 is LGHNT, CDR2 FRNRAP, per germline. The CDR3 runs 14 residues. These data originate in a study of blood T cell repertoires in COVID-19. Study summary: Sources were T cells, B-cell-depleted T cells, or PBMCs; the material itself was cDNA or gDNA.

Sequencing was performed with immunoSEQ multiplex PCR; in TCRdb, only in-frame clones are kept and a portion is missing. Counted here are some 240,000 clones, roughly 90% occurring once; the ten biggest clones make up around 7.8%. This clonotype was sampled from a man in his 60s who had recovered from COVID-19. The chain recombines TRBV12-5 with TRBJ1-1, with no clear D. Sample: peripheral blood. The CDR3 bases are TGTGCTAGTGGTCGCCGCGGTGAGCGCACTGAAGCTTTCTTT. Encoded protein: CASGRRGERTEAFF.